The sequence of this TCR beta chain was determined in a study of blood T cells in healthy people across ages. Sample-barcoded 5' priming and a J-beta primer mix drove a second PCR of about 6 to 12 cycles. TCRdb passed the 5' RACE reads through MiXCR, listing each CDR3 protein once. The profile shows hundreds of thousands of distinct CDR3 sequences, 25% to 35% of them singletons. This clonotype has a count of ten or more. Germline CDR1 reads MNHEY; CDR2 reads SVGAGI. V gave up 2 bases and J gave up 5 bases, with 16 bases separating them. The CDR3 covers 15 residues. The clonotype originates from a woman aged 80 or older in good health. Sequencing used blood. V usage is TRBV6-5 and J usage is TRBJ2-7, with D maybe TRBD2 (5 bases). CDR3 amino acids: CASSYRTAGVNEQYF. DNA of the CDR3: TGTGCCAGCAGTTACCGGACTGCCGGGGTTAACGAGCAGTACTTC.